This passage covers 26 T cell receptor beta chains from one sample sequenced in a study of cytomegalovirus exposure and HLA in healthy donors. 13 Jbeta primers and 60 Vbeta primers were used for the PCR. Assay used: immunoSEQ multiplex PCR; TCRdb lists only in-frame clones, some missing. Of about 200,000 clones in the sample, less than 85% were seen once. The specimen sequenced was PBMCs. These TCRs come from a girl aged 2 to 9 in good health and CMV-seronegative.

The sample holds a few counts of this clone. V and J are TRBV27 and TRBJ1-1; 7 nucleotides match TRBD1. V was pared by 8 bases and J by 4 bases, with 10 bases of the junction left unmatched. The CDR3 loop spans 14 amino acids. Germline-derived CDR1 and CDR2 are MNHEY and SMNVEV (reference sequence). In nucleotides, the CDR3 is TGTGCCAGCTCCTTCGAAGACAGGGTCACTGAAGCTTTCTTT. Amino acids: CASSFEDRVTEAFF.

The J gene is TRBJ2-3, the V gene TRBV25-1; D is unclear. Germline CDR1 MGHDK, CDR2 SYGVNS. The CDR3 runs to 17 residues. Trimming removed 1 base at V and 0 bases at J, with 14 bases between. The CDR3 DNA reads TGTGCCAGCAGTGAATCCCCCTTTTTGAGTAGCACAGATACGCAGTATTTT. Its translation is CASSESPFLSSTDTQYF.

This chain uses TRBV10-2 with TRBJ1-2; D is unclear. V was shortened by 2 bases and J by 4 bases, with 14 bases between the two germline ends. Germline-derived CDR1 and CDR2 are WSHSY and SAAADI. CDR3 length equals 15 residues. The CDR3 coding sequence is TGCGCCAGCAGTGAGAGTCGGGGTTTTAGCTATGGCTACACCTTC. It yields the protein CASSESRGFSYGYTF.

J is TRBJ2-7 and V is TRBV11-2, with TRBD1 as a possible D gene (5 bases). Trimming took 0 bases from V and 2 from J, leaving 8 bases between them. Germline CDR1 is SGHAT and CDR2 is FQNNGV. This CDR3 is 14 amino acids long. The CDR3 nucleotides read TGTGCCAGCAGCTTAGACAGGGCCGCCTACGAGCAGTACTTC. It yields the protein CASSLDRAAYEQYF.

CDR3 DNA sequence: TGTGCCAGCAGTCCCACAATAACAAACACCGGGGAGCTGTTTTTT. Translated, it gives CASSPTITNTGELFF. The V gene is TRBV9, the J gene TRBJ2-2; no reliable D call. Trimming pared 5 bases from V and 2 bases from J, leaving 13 bases between. This CDR3 spans 15 amino acids. Germline V gene data show CDR1 as SGDLS and CDR2 as YYNGEE.

The chain carries TRBV5-1 and TRBJ2-2; 8 positions agree with TRBD1. CDR3 length: 15 amino acids. Trimming cost V 4 bases and J 1 base; bases outside gene matches: 3. Germline CDR1 SGHRS, CDR2 YFSETQ. The CDR3 DNA is TGCGCCAGCAGCGAGGGACAGGTGAACACCGGGGAGCTGTTTTTT. This gives the protein CASSEGQVNTGELFF.

The chain combines TRBV19 with TRBJ1-2; D not resolved. This CDR3 is built from 13 residues. V was shortened by 1 base and J by 0 bases, with 3 bases between the two germline ends. CDR1 is LNHDA and CDR2 is SQIVND in the germline V gene (reference sequence). This CDR3 is CASSIVSNYGYTF. The CDR3 nucleotides are TGTGCCAGTAGTATAGTCTCTAACTATGGCTACACCTTC. The full variable domain, in which reference TRBV19 and TRBJ1-2 provide the parts outside the CDR3, is DGGITQSPKYLFRKEGQNVTLSCEQNLNHDAMYWYRQDPGQGLRLIYYSQIVNDFQKGDIAEGYSVSREKKESFPLTVTSAQKNPTAFYLCASSIVSNYGYTFGSGTRLTVV.

The CDR3 loop reads CASSLGGLLTISNYGYTF. The CDR3, as DNA: TGCGCCAGCAGCTTGGGCGGCTTATTAACTATTTCTAACTATGGCTACACCTTC. This chain joins TRBV5-1 and TRBJ1-2, with D hard to call. The CDR3 is made up of 18 amino acids. Germline V CDR1 and CDR2: SGHRS, YFSETQ. Trimming removed 0 bases from V and 0 bases from J, with 18 bases in between.

This clone has a single count. The V and J genes are TRBV7-8 and TRBJ2-7, with a tentative D call TRBD1 (6 bases). Per germline, CDR1 SGHVS and CDR2 FQNEAQ. The germline V and J ends were trimmed by 5 bases and 0 bases, with 17 bases remaining between them. The CDR3 spans 16 residues. The CDR3, as DNA: TGTGCCAGCAGCCCCCGAGGGGGTCCCAGCTCCTACGAGCAGTACTTC. Translated, it gives CASSPRGGPSSYEQYF.

The V gene is TRBV6-1, the J gene TRBJ2-1, with 8 positions matching TRBD1. Germline V gene data show CDR1 as MNHNS and CDR2 as SASEGT. V gave up 6 bases and J gave up 2 bases; unmatched junction bases: 3. There are 14 residues in the CDR3. This CDR3 is CASRSTGAYNEQFF. CDR3 coding DNA: TGTGCCAGCAGATCGACAGGGGCCTACAATGAGCAGTTCTTC.

V gene TRBV9 combines with J gene TRBJ1-5, with D unclear. The CDR3 length is 14 residues. Trimming pared 0 bases from V and 1 base from J, leaving 5 bases between. Germline CDR1 and CDR2: SGDLS and YYNGEE. This chain's CDR3 is CASSVGVSNQPQHF. CDR3 sequence (DNA): TGTGCCAGCAGCGTAGGCGTCAGCAATCAGCCCCAGCATTTT.

The chain is built from TRBV2 and TRBJ2-1; a possible D gene is TRBD2 (6 bases). The V gene's germline CDR1 is SNHLY and CDR2 FYNNEI. CDR3 size: 15 residues. V was pared by 2 bases and J by 5 bases, with 13 bases between. CDR3 in amino acids: CASSESGRFNNEQFF. The CDR3 nucleotides read TGTGCCAGCAGTGAATCGGGGAGGTTCAACAATGAGCAGTTCTTC.

This clone appeared a few times. The J gene is TRBJ2-7, the V gene TRBV19, with TRBD2 matching 9 bases. Germline V CDR1 and CDR2: LNHDA, SQIVND (reference sequence). V shed 4 bases and J 5 bases; nucleotides not matched to a gene: 12. This CDR3 has 16 amino acids. CDR3 amino acids: CASSSRPLAGTDEQYF. The DNA for the CDR3 is TGTGCCAGTAGTAGCCGACCGCTAGCGGGGACCGACGAGCAGTACTTC.

The chain combines TRBV5-1 with TRBJ2-7; possibly TRBD1 for D (6 bases). CDR3 length: 14 amino acids. CDR1 is SGHRS, CDR2 YFSETQ, per germline. The V end was cut by 1 base, the J end by 6 bases, with 14 bases between. This chain's CDR3 is CASSLSVEGGEQYF. The CDR3 nucleotides read TGCGCCAGCAGCTTGAGTGTGGAAGGGGGCGAGCAGTACTTC.

This rearrangement joins TRBV5-6 to TRBJ2-1; D uncertain. This CDR3 comprises 18 residues. Trimming pared 3 bases from V and 5 bases from J, leaving 24 bases between. CDR1 and CDR2 from the germline V gene are SGHDT and YYEEEE. CDR3 bases: TGTGCCAGCAGCTCCAGCCCCCACTTTCAGGTCTGGAACAATGAGCAGTTCTTC. Amino acids: CASSSSPHFQVWNNEQFF.

V gene TRBV4-2 combines with J gene TRBJ1-4, with a tentative D call TRBD1 (6 bases). Trimming removed 1 base from V and 4 bases from J, with 10 bases in between. The CDR3 covers 15 residues. Germline CDR1 is LGHNA and CDR2 is YNFKEQ. CDR3 protein: CASSQGGQFNEKLFF. The CDR3 DNA sequence: TGTGCCAGCAGCCAAGGTGGACAGTTTAATGAAAAACTGTTTTTT.

The chain combines TRBV19 with TRBJ1-2, with 8 bases matching TRBD1. J was trimmed by 5 bases and V by 3 bases; bases with no gene match: 2. Germline V lookup: CDR1 LNHDA, CDR2 SQIVND (reference sequence). CDR3 length: 13 amino acids. CDR3 residues: CASSIDRGYGYTF. In nucleotides, the CDR3 is TGTGCCAGTAGTATTGACAGGGGTTATGGCTACACCTTC.

This clone was counted between two and nine times. The J gene is TRBJ2-7, the V gene TRBV5-6; 11 bases align to TRBD2. V was pared by 4 bases and J by 2 bases, with 11 bases of the junction left unmatched. The CDR3 is made up of 17 amino acids. Germline V gene lookup returns CDR1 SGHDT and CDR2 YYEEEE. CDR3 coding DNA: TGTGCCAGCAGCGTCGTTTCCGGGACTAGCGGAACCTACGAGCAGTACTTC. Amino acids: CASSVVSGTSGTYEQYF.

The gene calls are TRBV5-8 and TRBJ1-2, with a weak D call TRBD1 (6 bases). The CDR3 is 16 amino acids. V gave up 4 bases and J gave up 3 bases, with 19 bases separating them. Germline values: CDR1 SGHTS, CDR2 YDEGEE. The CDR3: CASSHFGGRLDYGYTF. The CDR3 nucleotides read TGTGCCAGCAGCCATTTCGGGGGGCGCTTAGACTATGGCTACACCTTC.

The chain has TRBV7-2 and TRBJ2-3; no clear D. The V gene's germline CDR1 is SGHTA and CDR2 FQGNSA. Trimming pared 5 bases from V and 5 bases from J, leaving 17 bases between. The CDR3 spans 15 residues. DNA of the CDR3: TGTGCCAGCAGCCTAACCCCGGGTTTGGGAGATACGCAGTATTTT. The encoded protein is CASSLTPGLGDTQYF.

CDR3 nucleotide sequence: TGTGCCAGTAGTGCCCCGTCCAGGGGGCGAAACAATCAGCCCCAGCATTTT. Protein sequence: CASSAPSRGRNNQPQHF. V usage is TRBV19 and J usage is TRBJ1-5, with 8 bases that match TRBD1. The CDR3 totals 17 residues. V lost 5 bases to trimming and J lost 3 bases; unmatched junction nucleotides: 12. CDR1 and CDR2 (germline): LNHDA, SQIVND (reference sequence). The complete variable domain, with remaining parts taken from reference TRBV19 and TRBJ1-5, reads DGGITQSPKYLFRKEGQNVTLSCEQNLNHDAMYWYRQDPGQGLRLIYYSQIVNDFQKGDIAEGYSVSREKKESFPLTVTSAQKNPTAFYLCASSAPSRGRNNQPQHFGDGTRLSIL.

This clone is a singleton in its sample. This chain joins TRBV7-2 and TRBJ1-2; 9 bases match TRBD1. Trimming took 5 bases from V and 2 from J; bases not matched to a gene: 9. Germline V gives CDR1 SGHTA, CDR2 FQGNSA. The CDR3 length is 16 residues. CDR3 sequence reads: CASSHQTTGGNYGYTF. In DNA, the CDR3 is TGTGCCAGCAGCCACCAAACGACAGGGGGAAACTATGGCTACACCTTC.

The chain is built from TRBV18 and TRBJ2-1, with TRBD1 matching over 7 bases. Losses at the gene ends were 6 bases for V and 8 bases for J; bases not matched to a gene: 10. Germline V gene sequence: CDR1 KGHSH, CDR2 LQKENI. The CDR3 sequence is 14 residues long. The CDR3 sequence is CASSFGQAADEQFF. CDR3 in DNA: TGTGCCAGCTCCTTCGGACAGGCAGCGGATGAGCAGTTCTTC.

This clone occurred a few times. This chain joins TRBV11-2 and TRBJ2-5; 11 positions agree with TRBD2. V lost 5 bases and J lost 5; bases outside the gene matches: 10. CDR3 size: 16 residues. In germline, CDR1 is SGHAT, CDR2 FQNNGV. As DNA, the CDR3 is TGTGCCAGCAGCCGGGGCGCTAGCGGGGGGCGCGAGACCCAGTACTTC. Protein: CASSRGASGGRETQYF.

The rearrangement joins TRBV6-6 to TRBJ2-2; TRBD1 matches at 7 bases. Trimming cost V 4 bases and J 6 bases; bases outside gene matches: 11. This CDR3 spans 16 amino acids. Germline V CDR1 and CDR2: MNHNY, SVGAGI (reference sequence). As DNA, the CDR3 is TGTGCCAGCAGTTTTTCCCCGACAGGGATCGCCGGGGAGCTGTTTTTT. It specifies CASSFSPTGIAGELFF.

V gene TRBV10-3 combines with J gene TRBJ2-2; 10 positions agree with TRBD2. Trimming took 4 bases from V and 6 from J; bases not matched to a gene: 5. The CDR3 contains 15 residues. The germline CDR1 and CDR2 sequences are ENHRY and SYGVKD. DNA of the CDR3: TGTGCCATCAGTGTGGCTAGCGGGAGCGCCGGGGAGCTGTTTTTT. This sequence encodes CAISVASGSAGELFF.